Listed here are 32 T cell receptor beta chains from one sample, sequenced in a study of T cells after yellow fever vaccination (dated by TCRdb to between 2019 and 2020). This specimen's treatment or condition label, per the study, means: live attenuated yellow fever vaccine strain. The library was generated by 5' RACE. Instrument on record: Illumina NovaSeq 6000. TCRdb itself trimmed the public reads at Q25 with fastp, ran MiXCR and retained productive beta chains. Identical CDR3 protein sequences are pooled into one entry, listed with their most common genes and DNA. The sample table holds 95,000 to 100,000 distinct CDR3 sequences, of which roughly 6% were seen once. The ten largest clones capture roughly two fifths of the sample. The sample consisted of CD8+ T cells sorted from PBMCs, taken 10 days after the yellow fever booster vaccination. These receptors came from a man between 18 and 35 years old who received the YFV17D yellow fever vaccine.

CDR3: CASLAGWIDTQYF. The CDR3 DNA reads as TGTGCCAGCCTCGCAGGATGGATAGATACGCAGTATTTT. The chain has TRBV5-6 and TRBJ2-3; no clear D gene. Trimming stripped 7 bases from V and 5 bases from J, with 14 bases between. CDR1 is SGHDT, CDR2 YYEEEE, per germline. The CDR3 has 13 amino acids.

In its sample, this clonotype was seen a few times. The rearrangement links TRBV4-1 to TRBJ1-6; D unclear. Germline CDR1 and CDR2: MGHRA and YSYEKL. V was trimmed by 0 bases and J by 10 bases, leaving 13 bases between them. The CDR3 length is 15 residues. CDR3 coding DNA: TGCGCCAGCAGCCAAGATAGTAGGACTGGATCACCCCTCCACTTT. Translation gives CASSQDSRTGSPLHF.

This chain joins TRBV20-1 and TRBJ2-1, with 8 bases matching TRBD1. Germline values: CDR1 DFQATT, CDR2 SNEGSKA (reference sequence). The junction had 2 bases not matched to a gene; V was cut back by 3 bases and J by 1 base. The CDR3 contains 14 residues. DNA of the CDR3: TGCAGTGCTAGCCGGGACAGGTCCTACAATGAGCAGTTCTTC. Amino acids: CSASRDRSYNEQFF.

Ten or more counts support this clonotype. This rearrangement joins TRBV20-1 to TRBJ2-1, with D possibly being TRBD1 or TRBD2 (5 bases each). The germline CDR1 and CDR2 sequences are DFQATT and SNEGSKA (reference sequence). This CDR3 region has 14 residues. V dropped 3 bases and J dropped 0 bases, with 9 bases sitting between them. The CDR3 is CSASGTASYNEQFF. The CDR3, as DNA: TGCAGTGCTAGTGGGACGGCCTCCTACAATGAGCAGTTCTTC.

This clonotype was detected ten times or more. The rearrangement links TRBV7-9 to TRBJ1-6; possible D gene TRBD1, 5 bases. Germline V gene data show CDR1 as SEHNR and CDR2 as FQNEAQ (reference sequence). This CDR3 region has 14 residues. Trimming removed 1 base from V and 8 bases from J, with 9 bases in between. The CDR3 spells CASSLEDTDSPLHF. The CDR3 DNA sequence: TGTGCCAGCAGCTTAGAGGACACGGATTCACCCCTCCACTTT.

This clonotype has more than one count but fewer than ten. The CDR3 DNA is TGTGCCAGCAGTTTTGGGGGGATTGAGCAGTTCTTC. This sequence encodes CASSFGGIEQFF. The gene calls are TRBV12-3 or TRBV12-4 and TRBJ2-1; a weak D match, TRBD2 (6 bases). The CDR3 is 12 amino acids. Trimming took off 3 bases at V and 9 bases at J, with 9 bases between the two ends.

This clonotype was found many times. This chain joins TRBV3-1 and TRBJ2-1; no definite D call. The length of the CDR3 is 16 residues. Trimming pared 0 bases from V and 1 base from J, leaving 10 bases between. Per germline, CDR1 LGHDT and CDR2 YNNKEL (reference sequence). For the CDR3, the DNA is TGTGCCAGCAGCCAAGATCAAGCAGAATCCTACAATGAGCAGTTCTTC. Translated, it gives CASSQDQAESYNEQFF.

The chain has TRBV27 and TRBJ1-6, with TRBD1 matching over 8 bases. Losses at the gene ends were 3 bases for V and 6 bases for J; bases not matched to a gene: 7. Germline CDR1 is MNHEY and CDR2 is SMNVEV (reference sequence). CDR3 length: 16 amino acids. As DNA, the CDR3 is TGTGCCAGCAGTTTCTCAGGGGGCTTGGGTAATTCACCCCTCCACTTT. Translation gives CASSFSGGLGNSPLHF.

The chain links TRBV10-1 to TRBJ1-6, with D possibly matching TRBD1 (5 bases). Germline assignment: CDR1 WNHNN and CDR2 SYGVQD (reference sequence). This CDR3 is built from 16 residues. The ends were cut back, 2 bases at V and 6 bases at J, with 14 bases in the middle. The CDR3 DNA sequence: TGCGCCAGCAGTGAGGGCCAGGGAATGGGTAATTCACCCCTCCACTTT. As protein: CASSEGQGMGNSPLHF.

This clonotype was recorded many times. This chain joins TRBV6-2 or TRBV6-3 and TRBJ2-7; no firm D call. This CDR3 is 13 amino acids long. Germline CDR1 reads MNHEY; CDR2 reads SVGEGT. V shed 2 bases and J shed 3 bases, with 8 bases lying between them. The CDR3 DNA follows: TGTGCCAGCAGTTACGGCAGTAACTACGAGCAGTACGTC. Amino acids: CASSYGSNYEQYV.

The J gene is TRBJ2-5, the V gene TRBV7-9, with D possibly being TRBD2 (7 bases). Germline CDR1 is SEHNR and CDR2 is FQNEAQ (reference sequence). Between the trimmed V and J ends, which lost 4 bases and 6 bases, there was a span of 15 bases. The CDR3 totals 14 residues. The CDR3 coding sequence is TGTGCCAGCAGCTCCCTGGGGGGGCCCAAGACCCAGTACTTC. Protein product: CASSSLGGPKTQYF.

The V gene is TRBV4-1, the J gene TRBJ1-1; D is ambiguous. The germline V and J ends were trimmed by 0 bases and 5 bases, with 13 bases remaining between them. The CDR3 has 15 amino acids. The V gene's germline CDR1 is MGHRA and CDR2 YSYEKL. This CDR3 reads CASSQDHRVRTEAFF. DNA for the CDR3: TGCGCCAGCAGCCAAGATCACCGGGTTCGGACTGAAGCTTTCTTT.

This clonotype was observed a few times. This chain links TRBV4-1 with TRBJ1-1; 7 positions agree with TRBD1. V lost 0 bases and J lost 1; bases outside the gene matches: 2. CDR1 is MGHRA, CDR2 YSYEKL, per germline. The CDR3 contains 15 residues. For the CDR3, the DNA is TGCGCCAGCAGCCAAGAAGGGACAGCGAACACTGAAGCTTTCTTT. Its protein is CASSQEGTANTEAFF.

This clonotype was picked up many times. The gene calls are TRBV19 and TRBJ2-7, with D perhaps given as TRBD1 or TRBD2 (5 bases each). The V gene lost 4 bases and the J gene lost 4 bases, with 11 bases spanning the gap. Germline CDR1 LNHDA, CDR2 SQIVND (reference sequence). The CDR3 spans 13 residues. The CDR3 loop reads CASSTVWGYEQYV. The CDR3 nucleotides read TGTGCCAGTAGTACGGTTTGGGGGTACGAGCAGTACGTC.

The chain recombines TRBV5-1 with TRBJ2-5; 7 positions agree with TRBD2. This CDR3 is built from 15 residues. Germline lookup yields CDR1 SGHRS and CDR2 YFSETQ. After removal of 2 bases from V and 5 bases from J, the junction contained 9 bases not matched to a gene. CDR3 loop: CASSFGTTPLETQYF. In nucleotides, the CDR3 is TGCGCCAGCAGCTTCGGGACTACCCCTCTGGAGACCCAGTACTTC.

This clonotype was observed at least ten times. The chain is built from TRBV6-5 and TRBJ2-3, with TRBD2 identical over 7 bases. Per germline, CDR1 MNHEY and CDR2 SVGAGI. V dropped 6 bases and J dropped 8; count of bases not matched to a gene: 8. CDR3 length equals 13 residues. CDR3 protein: CASRGLGASTQYF. The CDR3 nucleotides are TGTGCCAGCAGAGGACTAGGTGCAAGTACGCAGTATTTT.

The sample holds a few counts of this clonotype. The V gene is TRBV12-3 or TRBV12-4, the J gene TRBJ2-7; tentatively, D is TRBD1 or TRBD2 (9 bases each). V was trimmed by 4 bases and J by 3 bases, leaving 25 bases between them. CDR3 length equals 18 residues. CDR3 protein: CASSSDRGSASGDYEQYF. The DNA for the CDR3 is TGTGCCAGCAGTTCGGACAGGGGCTCGGCTAGCGGGGACTACGAGCAGTACTTC.

V and J are TRBV9 and TRBJ1-1; D uncertain. V was pared by 4 bases and J by 0 bases, with 10 bases between. The CDR3 is made up of 14 amino acids. Germline CDR1 and CDR2: SGDLS and YYNGEE. CDR3 DNA: TGTGCCAGCAGCCCCGGGGTCCTGAACACTGAAGCTTTCTTT. As protein: CASSPGVLNTEAFF.

The chain employs TRBV6-5 and TRBJ1-3, with D hard to call. The CDR3 is 15 amino acids. Trimming removed 1 base from V and 4 bases from J, with 11 bases in between. Per germline, CDR1 MNHEY and CDR2 SVGAGI. The CDR3 region has the DNA TGTGCCAGCAGTTACTGGGGAGGATCAGGAAACACCATATATTTT. Translated: CASSYWGGSGNTIYF.

In this sample, this clonotype turned up a few times. CDR3 nucleotide sequence: TGTGCCATCAGTGACCGATCAGGGCGCCCGACGAGCTCCTATAATTCACCCCTCCACTTT. It is translated as CAISDRSGRPTSSYNSPLHF. The chain uses TRBV10-3 and TRBJ1-6; D is possibly TRBD1 (5 bases). Looked up from germline, CDR1 is ENHRY and CDR2 is SYGVKD. The CDR3 has 20 amino acids. The V end lost 3 bases, the J end lost 0 bases, and 21 bases lay between the germline ends.

This chain uses TRBV21-1 with TRBJ2-7; the table's D call TRBD2 went unverified against the DNA. TRBV21-1 is termed a pseudogene. CDR3 size: 13 residues. CDR3 in DNA: TGTGCCATCTGCCTAGCCGCCTACGGTGAGCAGTACGTC. Its translation is CAICLAAYGEQYV.

This clonotype was recorded at least ten times. This chain links TRBV7-9 with TRBJ2-7, with D uncertain. CDR3 length equals 16 residues. Germline assignment: CDR1 SEHNR and CDR2 FQNEAQ (reference sequence). The V gene lost 3 bases and the J gene lost 2 bases, with 17 bases spanning the gap. The chain's CDR3 is CASSLLLTPAPYEQYF. Written as DNA, the CDR3 is TGTGCCAGCAGCTTGCTCCTTACACCGGCCCCCTACGAGCAGTACTTC.

This chain links TRBV19 with TRBJ1-1; TRBD1 is a possible D gene (5 bases). V was trimmed by 4 bases and J by 5 bases, leaving 11 bases between them. Germline assignment: CDR1 LNHDA and CDR2 SQIVND (reference sequence). This CDR3 has 13 amino acids. CDR3 bases: TGTGCCAGTAGTACGACGGGGGGGACTGAAGCTTTCTTT. It codes for CASSTTGGTEAFF.

The V gene is TRBV4-1, the J gene TRBJ2-2; 9 bases line up with TRBD1. The CDR3 loop spans 16 amino acids. The J segment lost 7 bases and the V segment lost 6 bases, leaving 12 bases of the junction unmatched. Germline CDR1 MGHRA, CDR2 YSYEKL. CDR3 loop: CASRDPRTGVVGELFF. CDR3 DNA sequence: TGCGCCAGCAGGGACCCTCGGACAGGGGTGGTCGGGGAGCTGTTTTTT.

This clonotype appeared a few times. The chain recombines TRBV5-1 with TRBJ2-3, with D possibly called TRBD1 or TRBD2 (5 bases each). Trimming stripped 7 bases from V and 8 bases from J, with 20 bases between. CDR3 length equals 14 residues. CDR1 SGHRS and CDR2 YFSETQ come from the germline V gene. This CDR3 is CASSDSRLSGTQYF. The CDR3 DNA reads as TGCGCCAGCTCCGACAGCCGCCTCAGCGGTACGCAGTATTTT.

Ten or more counts support this clonotype. The chain joins TRBV7-9 to TRBJ1-1; D possibly corresponds to TRBD1 (5 bases). The CDR3 is made up of 16 amino acids. V dropped 6 bases and J dropped 3 bases, with 20 bases sitting between them. Germline V lookup: CDR1 SEHNR, CDR2 FQNEAQ (reference sequence). The CDR3 coding sequence is TGTGCCAGCAGTCTGATCAGGGTACACGAGGACACTGAAGCTTTCTTT. It encodes CASSLIRVHEDTEAFF.

This clonotype was counted between two and nine times. The chain couples TRBV12-3 or TRBV12-4 to TRBJ1-5; TRBD1 aligns across 7 bases. The CDR3 has 14 amino acids. After removal of 3 bases from V and 6 bases from J, the junction contained 5 bases not matched to a gene. CDR3 DNA sequence: TGTGCCAGCAGTTTGAGACAGGGCGCTCAGCCCCAGCATTTT. This sequence encodes CASSLRQGAQPQHF.

This sequence joins TRBV7-3 and TRBJ1-1; D is unclear. This CDR3 is 13 amino acids long. The V gene's germline CDR1 is SGHTA and CDR2 FQGTGA. Deletions cut 7 bases from V and 0 bases from J, with 9 bases between. CDR3 bases: TGTGCCAGCAAGCCGCTCATGAACACTGAAGCTTTCTTT. This encodes CASKPLMNTEAFF.

This clonotype was detected ten times or more. The chain joins TRBV29-1 to TRBJ2-2; 12 bases are a match to TRBD2. The CDR3 runs to 15 residues. The V gene's germline CDR1 is SQVTM and CDR2 ANQGSEA. V gave up 6 bases and J gave up 6 bases; unmatched junction bases: 8. DNA for the CDR3: TGCAGCGTCCAGCCTAGCGGGGGGGCGGCCGGGGAGCTGTTTTTT. Encoded protein: CSVQPSGGAAGELFF.

This clonotype was seen only a few times. The chain has TRBV5-1 and TRBJ2-1; 10 bases are shared with TRBD2. Per germline, CDR1 SGHRS and CDR2 YFSETQ. Trimming took 6 bases from V and 2 from J; bases not matched to a gene: 5. This CDR3 has 15 amino acids. CDR3 protein: CASNPLAGAYNEQFF. The CDR3 coding sequence is TGCGCCAGCAACCCTCTAGCGGGGGCCTACAATGAGCAGTTCTTC.

In its sample, this clonotype was seen a few times. The chain links TRBV5-1 to TRBJ2-2; either TRBD1 or TRBD2 may supply D (5 bases each). The V end lost 2 bases, the J end lost 6 bases, and 17 bases lay between the germline ends. The CDR3 loop spans 16 amino acids. Germline loops: CDR1 SGHRS, CDR2 YFSETQ. The CDR3 DNA sequence: TGCGCCAGCAGCTTTTTTACGTCAGGGAGCGCCGGGGAGCTGTTTTTT. Amino acids: CASSFFTSGSAGELFF.

This clonotype was seen only a few times. The chain employs TRBV27 and TRBJ1-5, with 7 bases lining up with TRBD1. Germline CDR1 and CDR2: MNHEY and SMNVEV (reference sequence). V was clipped by 4 bases and J by 16 bases; unmatched bases: 10. This CDR3 has 12 amino acids. The CDR3 coding sequence is TGTGCCAGCAGTTCACGGACAGGCCGCCATCATTTT. This translates into CASSSRTGRHHF.